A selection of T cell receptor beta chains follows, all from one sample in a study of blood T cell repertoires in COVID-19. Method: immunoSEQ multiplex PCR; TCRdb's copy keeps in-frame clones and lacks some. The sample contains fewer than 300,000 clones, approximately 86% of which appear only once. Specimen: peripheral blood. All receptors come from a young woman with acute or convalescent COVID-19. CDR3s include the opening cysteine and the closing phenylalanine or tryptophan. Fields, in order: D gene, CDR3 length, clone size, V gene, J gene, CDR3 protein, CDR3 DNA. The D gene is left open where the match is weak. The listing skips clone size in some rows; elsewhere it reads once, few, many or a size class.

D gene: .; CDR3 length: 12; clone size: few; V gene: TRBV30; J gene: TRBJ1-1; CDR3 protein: CAWTQGMGEAFF; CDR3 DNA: TGTGCCTGGACACAGGGAATGGGTGAAGCTTTCTTT
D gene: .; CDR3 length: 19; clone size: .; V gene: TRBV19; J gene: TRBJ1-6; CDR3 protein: CASRGGVQDPSSYNSPLHF; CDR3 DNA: TGTGCCAGTCGAGGAGGGGTGCAGGACCCTAGCTCCTATAATTCACCCCTCCACTTT
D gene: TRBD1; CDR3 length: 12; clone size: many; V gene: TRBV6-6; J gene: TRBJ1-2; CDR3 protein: CASSSTGPGYTF; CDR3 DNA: TGTGCCAGCAGTTCGACAGGGCCTGGCTACACCTTC
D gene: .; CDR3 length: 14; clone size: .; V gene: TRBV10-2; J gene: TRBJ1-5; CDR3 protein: CASSAFGDNQPQHF; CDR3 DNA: TGCGCCAGCAGTGCTTTCGGGGACAATCAGCCCCAGCATTTT
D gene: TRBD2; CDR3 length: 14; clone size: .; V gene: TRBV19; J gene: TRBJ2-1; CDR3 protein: CASELLTSGGEQFF; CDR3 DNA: TGTGCCAGCGAGTTACTTACTAGCGGCGGTGAGCAGTTCTTC
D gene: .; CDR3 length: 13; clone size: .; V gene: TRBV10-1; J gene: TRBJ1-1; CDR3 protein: CASTSSLNTEAFF; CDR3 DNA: TGCGCCAGCACCTCGTCTCTTAACACTGAAGCTTTCTTT
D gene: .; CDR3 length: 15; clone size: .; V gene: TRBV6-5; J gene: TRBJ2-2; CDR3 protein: CASSSHEGWDGELFF; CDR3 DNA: TGTGCCAGCAGTTCCCACGAGGGCTGGGACGGGGAGCTGTTTTTT
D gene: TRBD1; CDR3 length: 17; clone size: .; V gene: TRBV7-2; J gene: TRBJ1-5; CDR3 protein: CASSAGQGARGNQPQHF; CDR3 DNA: TGTGCCAGCAGCGCGGGACAGGGGGCGCGTGGCAATCAGCCCCAGCATTTT
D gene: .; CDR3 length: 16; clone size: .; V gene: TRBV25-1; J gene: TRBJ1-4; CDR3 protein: CASSEYGAATNEKLFF; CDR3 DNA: TGTGCCAGCAGTGAATATGGGGCCGCAACTAATGAAAAACTGTTTTTT
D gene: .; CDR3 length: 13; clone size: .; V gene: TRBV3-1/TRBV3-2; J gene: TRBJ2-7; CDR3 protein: CASSQDTGYEQYF; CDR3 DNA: TGTGCCAGCAGCCAAGATACGGGCTACGAGCAGTACTTC
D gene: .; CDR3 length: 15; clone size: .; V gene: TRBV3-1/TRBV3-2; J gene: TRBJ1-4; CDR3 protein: CASRKSQATNEKLFF; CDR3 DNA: TGTGCCAGCAGAAAGTCTCAGGCAACTAATGAAAAACTGTTTTTT
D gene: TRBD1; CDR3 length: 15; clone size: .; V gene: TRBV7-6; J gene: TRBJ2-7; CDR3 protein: CASSLGGTGSREQYF; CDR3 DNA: TGTGCCAGCAGCTTAGGAGGGACAGGGAGCCGCGAGCAGTACTTC
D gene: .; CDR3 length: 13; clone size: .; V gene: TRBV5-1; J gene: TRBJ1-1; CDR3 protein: CASSLDRGTEAFF; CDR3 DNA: TGCGCCAGCAGCTTGGATAGGGGCACTGAAGCTTTCTTT
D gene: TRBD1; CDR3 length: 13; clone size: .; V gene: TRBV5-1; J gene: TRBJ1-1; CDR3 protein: CASSWTGPTEAFF; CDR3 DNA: TGCGCCAGCAGCTGGACAGGGCCCACTGAAGCTTTCTTT
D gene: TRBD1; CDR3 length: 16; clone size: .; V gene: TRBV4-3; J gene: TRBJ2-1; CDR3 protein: CASSQGTGGIYNEQFF; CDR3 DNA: TGCGCCAGCAGCCAGGGGACAGGGGGTATCTACAATGAGCAGTTCTTC
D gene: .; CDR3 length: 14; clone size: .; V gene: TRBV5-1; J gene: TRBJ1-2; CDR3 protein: CASSSVRANYGYTF; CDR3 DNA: TGCGCCAGCAGCTCCGTTAGAGCTAACTATGGCTACACCTTC
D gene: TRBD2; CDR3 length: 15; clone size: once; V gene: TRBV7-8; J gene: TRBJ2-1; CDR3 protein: CASSLTSGISNEQFF; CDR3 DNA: TGTGCCAGCAGCTTGACTAGCGGGATCTCCAATGAGCAGTTCTTC
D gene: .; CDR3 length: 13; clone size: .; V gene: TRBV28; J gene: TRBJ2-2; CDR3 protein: CASSLSMTGELFF; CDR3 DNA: TGTGCCAGCAGTTTAAGCATGACCGGGGAGCTGTTTTTT
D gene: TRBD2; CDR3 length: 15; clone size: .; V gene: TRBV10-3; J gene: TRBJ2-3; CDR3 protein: CAISLLAGGTDTQYF; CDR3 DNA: TGTGCCATCAGCCTACTAGCGGGGGGCACAGATACGCAGTATTTT
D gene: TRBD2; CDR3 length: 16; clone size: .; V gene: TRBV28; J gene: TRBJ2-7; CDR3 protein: CASSQTSGGLSYEQYF; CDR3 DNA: TGTGCCAGCAGTCAAACTAGCGGGGGACTCTCCTACGAGCAGTACTTC
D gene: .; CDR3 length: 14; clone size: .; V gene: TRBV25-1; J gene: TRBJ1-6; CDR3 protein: CASSEGQGHSPLHF; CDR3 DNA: TGTGCCAGCAGTGAAGGCCAGGGGCATTCACCCCTCCACTTT
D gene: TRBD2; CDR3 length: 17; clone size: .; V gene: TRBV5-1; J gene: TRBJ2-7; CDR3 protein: CASSRIPGTSGAYEQYF; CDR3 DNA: TGCGCCAGCAGCCGAATACCCGGGACTAGCGGCGCCTACGAGCAGTACTTC
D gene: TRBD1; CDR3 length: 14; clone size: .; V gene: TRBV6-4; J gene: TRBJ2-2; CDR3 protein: CASRGQGNTGELFF; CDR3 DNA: TGTGCCAGCCGGGGACAGGGGAACACCGGGGAGCTGTTTTTT
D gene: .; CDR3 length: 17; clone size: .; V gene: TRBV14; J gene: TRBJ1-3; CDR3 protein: CASSQAFQDLGGNTIYF; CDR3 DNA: TGTGCCAGCAGCCAAGCCTTCCAGGATCTCGGTGGAAACACCATATATTTT
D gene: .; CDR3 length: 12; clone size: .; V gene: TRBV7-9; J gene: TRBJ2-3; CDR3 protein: CASSSGADTQYF; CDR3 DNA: TGTGCCAGCAGCTCAGGGGCAGATACGCAGTATTTT
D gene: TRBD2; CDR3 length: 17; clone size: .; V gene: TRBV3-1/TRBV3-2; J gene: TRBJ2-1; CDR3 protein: CASSQSKGLAGLNEQFF; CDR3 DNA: TGTGCCAGCAGCCAATCAAAAGGGCTAGCGGGGTTGAATGAGCAGTTCTTC
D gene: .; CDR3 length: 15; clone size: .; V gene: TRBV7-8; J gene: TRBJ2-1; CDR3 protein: CASSKLSPPYTEQFF; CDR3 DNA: TGTGCCAGCAGCAAGCTAAGTCCTCCGTATACGGAGCAGTTCTTC
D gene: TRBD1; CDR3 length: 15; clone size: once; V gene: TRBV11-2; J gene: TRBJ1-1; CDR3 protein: CASSRQGQSNTEAFF; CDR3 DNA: TGTGCCAGCAGCCGACAGGGACAATCCAACACTGAAGCTTTCTTT
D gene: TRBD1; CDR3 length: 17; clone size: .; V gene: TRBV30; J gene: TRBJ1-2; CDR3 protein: CAWSPLGQGAGSYGYTF; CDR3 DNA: TGTGCCTGGAGTCCCCTGGGACAGGGGGCAGGATCTTATGGCTACACCTTC
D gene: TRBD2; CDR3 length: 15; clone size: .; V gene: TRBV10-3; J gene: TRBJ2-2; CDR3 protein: CAISEGLAGRGELFF; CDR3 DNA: TGTGCCATCAGTGAAGGACTAGCGGGGCGGGGGGAGCTGTTTTTT
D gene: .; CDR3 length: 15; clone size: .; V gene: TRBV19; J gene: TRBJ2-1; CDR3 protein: CASSWGLVPYNEQFF; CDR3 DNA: TGTGCCAGTAGTTGGGGACTTGTCCCCTACAATGAGCAGTTCTTC
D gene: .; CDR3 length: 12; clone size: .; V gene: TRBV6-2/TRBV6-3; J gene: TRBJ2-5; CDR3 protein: CASSPLIGTQYF; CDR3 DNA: TGTGCCAGCAGTCCCCTAATTGGGACCCAGTACTTC
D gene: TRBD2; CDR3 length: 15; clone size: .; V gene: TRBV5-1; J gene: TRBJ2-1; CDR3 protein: CASSLGLAGGNGQFF; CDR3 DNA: TGCGCCAGCAGCTTGGGCCTAGCGGGAGGCAATGGGCAGTTCTTC
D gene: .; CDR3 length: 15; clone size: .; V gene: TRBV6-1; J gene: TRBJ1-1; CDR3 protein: CASSEIEQGDTEAFF; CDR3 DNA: TGTGCCAGCAGTGAAATCGAACAGGGAGACACTGAAGCTTTCTTT
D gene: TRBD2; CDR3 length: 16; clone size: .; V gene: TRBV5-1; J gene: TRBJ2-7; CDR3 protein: CASSTPPSGSSYEQYF; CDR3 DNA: TGCGCCAGCAGCACCCCTCCGAGCGGGAGTTCCTACGAGCAGTACTTC
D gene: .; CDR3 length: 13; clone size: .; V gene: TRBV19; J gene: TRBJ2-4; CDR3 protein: CASSIRSKDIQYF; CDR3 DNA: TGTGCCAGTAGTATCCGGAGTAAGGACATTCAGTACTTC
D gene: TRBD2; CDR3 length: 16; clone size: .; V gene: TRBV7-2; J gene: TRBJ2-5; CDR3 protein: CASSSWGRAAEETQYF; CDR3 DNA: TGTGCCAGCAGCTCCTGGGGGAGGGCCGCAGAAGAGACCCAGTACTTC
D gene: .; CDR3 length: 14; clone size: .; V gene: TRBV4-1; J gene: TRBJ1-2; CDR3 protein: CASSPSTENYGYTF; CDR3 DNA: TGCGCCAGCAGCCCCTCGACAGAAAACTATGGCTACACCTTC
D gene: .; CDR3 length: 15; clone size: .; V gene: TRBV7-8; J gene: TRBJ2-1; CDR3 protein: CASSLAYFSYNEQFF; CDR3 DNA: TGTGCCAGCAGCTTAGCGTACTTCTCCTACAATGAGCAGTTCTTC
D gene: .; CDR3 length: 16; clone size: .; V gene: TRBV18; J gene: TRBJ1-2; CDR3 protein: CASSPPGRTPLYGYTF; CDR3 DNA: TGTGCCAGCTCACCACCTGGACGGACTCCGCTCTATGGCTACACCTTC
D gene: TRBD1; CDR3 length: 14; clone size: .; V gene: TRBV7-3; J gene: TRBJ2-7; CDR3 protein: CASSSAGGLDEQYF; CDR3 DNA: TGTGCCAGCAGCTCAGCAGGGGGTCTGGACGAGCAGTACTTC
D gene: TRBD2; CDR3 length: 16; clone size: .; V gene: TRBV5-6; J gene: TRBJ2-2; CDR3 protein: CASSLWGGRATGELFF; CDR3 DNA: TGTGCCAGCAGCCTCTGGGGCGGGAGGGCCACCGGGGAGCTGTTTTTT
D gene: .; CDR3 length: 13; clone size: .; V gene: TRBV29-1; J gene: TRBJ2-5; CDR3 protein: CSVPGLGQETQYF; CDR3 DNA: TGCAGCGTCCCGGGACTGGGACAAGAGACCCAGTACTTC
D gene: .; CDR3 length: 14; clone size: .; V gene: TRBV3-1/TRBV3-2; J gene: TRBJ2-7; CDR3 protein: CASSQLAYQYEQYF; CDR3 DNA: TGTGCCAGCAGCCAATTGGCATACCAGTACGAGCAGTACTTC
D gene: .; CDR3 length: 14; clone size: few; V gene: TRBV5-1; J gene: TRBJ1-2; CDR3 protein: CASSLGEAGGGYTF; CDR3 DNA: TGCGCCAGCAGCTTGGGGGAGGCAGGAGGAGGCTACACCTTC
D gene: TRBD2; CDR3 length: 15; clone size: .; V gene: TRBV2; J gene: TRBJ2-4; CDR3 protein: CASRMMTSGKNIQYF; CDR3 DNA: TGTGCCAGCAGAATGATGACTAGCGGGAAAAACATTCAGTACTTC
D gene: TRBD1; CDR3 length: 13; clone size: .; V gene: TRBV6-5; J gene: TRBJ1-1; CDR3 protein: CASVYRGNTEAFF; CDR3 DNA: TGTGCCAGCGTTTACAGGGGGAACACTGAAGCTTTCTTT